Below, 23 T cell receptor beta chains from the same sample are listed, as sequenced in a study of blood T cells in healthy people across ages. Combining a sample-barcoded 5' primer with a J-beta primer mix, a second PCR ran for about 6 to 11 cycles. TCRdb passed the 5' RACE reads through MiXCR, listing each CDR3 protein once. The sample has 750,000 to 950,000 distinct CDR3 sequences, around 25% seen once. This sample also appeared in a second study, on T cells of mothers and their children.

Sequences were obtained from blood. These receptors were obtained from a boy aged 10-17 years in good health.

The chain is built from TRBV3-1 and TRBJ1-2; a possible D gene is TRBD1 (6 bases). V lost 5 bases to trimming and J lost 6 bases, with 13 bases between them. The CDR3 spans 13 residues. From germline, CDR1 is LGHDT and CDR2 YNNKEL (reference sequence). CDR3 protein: CASSVQGPDGYTF. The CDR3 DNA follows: TGTGCCAGCAGCGTACAGGGACCGGATGGCTACACCTTC.

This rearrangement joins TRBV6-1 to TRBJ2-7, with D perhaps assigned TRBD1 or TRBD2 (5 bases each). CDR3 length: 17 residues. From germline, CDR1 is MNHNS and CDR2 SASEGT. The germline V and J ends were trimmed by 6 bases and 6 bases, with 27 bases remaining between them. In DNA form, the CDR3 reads TGTGCCAGCAGATCCCCTACATTTTCGAGGGGAAGAGGCGAGCAGTACTTC. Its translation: CASRSPTFSRGRGEQYF.

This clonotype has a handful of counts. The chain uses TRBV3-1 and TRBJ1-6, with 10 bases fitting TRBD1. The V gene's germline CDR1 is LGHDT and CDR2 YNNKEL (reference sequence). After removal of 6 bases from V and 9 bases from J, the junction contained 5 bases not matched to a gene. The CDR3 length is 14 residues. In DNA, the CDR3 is TGTGCCAGCAGTCGAGACAGGGGGCTTTCACCCCTCCACTTT. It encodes CASSRDRGLSPLHF. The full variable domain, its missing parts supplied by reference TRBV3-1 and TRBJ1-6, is DTAVSQTPKYLVTQMGNDKSIKCEQNLGHDTMYWYKQDSKKFLKIMFSYNNKELIINETVPNRFSPKSPDKAHLNLHINSLELGDSAVYFCASSRDRGLSPLHFGNGTRLTVT.

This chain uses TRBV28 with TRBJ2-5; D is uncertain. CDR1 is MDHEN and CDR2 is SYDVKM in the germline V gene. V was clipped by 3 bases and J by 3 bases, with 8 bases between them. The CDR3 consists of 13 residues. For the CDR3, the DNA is TGTGCCAGCAGTTTCCCAGTAAAAGAGACCCAGTACTTC. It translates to CASSFPVKETQYF.

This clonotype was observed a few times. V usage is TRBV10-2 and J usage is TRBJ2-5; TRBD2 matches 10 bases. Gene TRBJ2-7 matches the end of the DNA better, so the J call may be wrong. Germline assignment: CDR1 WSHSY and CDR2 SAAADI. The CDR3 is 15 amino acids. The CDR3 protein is CASSEDSGRNYEQYF. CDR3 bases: TGCGCCAGCAGTGAGGATAGCGGGAGGAACTACGAGCAGTACTTC.

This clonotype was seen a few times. The chain's CDR3 is CASSSTIEETQYF. The CDR3 coding sequence is TGTGCCAGCAGCTCCACAATTGAAGAGACCCAGTACTTC. The J gene is TRBJ2-5, the V gene TRBV7-9; the D is unclear. The CDR3 is 13 residues long. V lost 4 bases and J 3 bases, leaving 9 bases between the germline ends. Germline CDR1 SEHNR, CDR2 FQNEAQ (reference sequence).

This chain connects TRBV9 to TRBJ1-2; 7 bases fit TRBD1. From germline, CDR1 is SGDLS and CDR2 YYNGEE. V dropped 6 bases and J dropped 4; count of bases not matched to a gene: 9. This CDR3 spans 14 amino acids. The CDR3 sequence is CASNPGQEFYGYTF. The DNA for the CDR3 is TGTGCCAGCAACCCAGGACAGGAATTCTATGGCTACACCTTC.

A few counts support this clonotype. The chain's CDR3 is CATSRGYNGPHEETQYF. The CDR3 DNA sequence: TGTGCCACCAGCAGAGGATACAACGGGCCACACGAAGAGACCCAGTACTTC. V gene TRBV15 combines with J gene TRBJ2-5; unclear D gene. Trimming removed 1 base from V and 3 bases from J, with 18 bases in between. This CDR3 spans 17 amino acids. The germline CDR1 and CDR2 sequences are LNHNV and YYDKDF (reference sequence).

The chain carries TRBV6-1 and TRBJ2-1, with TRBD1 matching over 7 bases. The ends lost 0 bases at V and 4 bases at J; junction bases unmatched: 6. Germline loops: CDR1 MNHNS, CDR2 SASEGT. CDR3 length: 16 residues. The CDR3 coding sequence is TGTGCCAGCAGTGAAGCCTGGTCAGGGGGATACAATGAGCAGTTCTTC. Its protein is CASSEAWSGGYNEQFF.

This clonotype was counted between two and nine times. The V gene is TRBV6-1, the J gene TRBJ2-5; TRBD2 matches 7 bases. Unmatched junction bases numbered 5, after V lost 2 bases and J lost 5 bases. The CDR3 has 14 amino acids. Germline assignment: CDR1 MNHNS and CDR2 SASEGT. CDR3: CASSESNGRETQYF. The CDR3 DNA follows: TGTGCCAGCAGTGAAAGTAACGGGAGGGAGACCCAGTACTTC.

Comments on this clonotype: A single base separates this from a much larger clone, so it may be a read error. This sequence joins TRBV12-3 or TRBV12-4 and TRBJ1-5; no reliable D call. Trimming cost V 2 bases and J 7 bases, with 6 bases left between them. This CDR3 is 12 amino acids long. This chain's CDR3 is CASSLNEQPQHF. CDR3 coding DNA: TGTGCCAGCAGTTTAAACGAACAGCCCCAGCATTTT.

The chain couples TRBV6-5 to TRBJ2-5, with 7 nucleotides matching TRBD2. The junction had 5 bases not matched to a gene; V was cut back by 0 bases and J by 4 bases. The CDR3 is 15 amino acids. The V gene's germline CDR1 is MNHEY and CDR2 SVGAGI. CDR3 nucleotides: TGTGCCAGCAGTTACTCGCCCAGGGAGGGAGAGACCCAGTACTTC. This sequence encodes CASSYSPREGETQYF.

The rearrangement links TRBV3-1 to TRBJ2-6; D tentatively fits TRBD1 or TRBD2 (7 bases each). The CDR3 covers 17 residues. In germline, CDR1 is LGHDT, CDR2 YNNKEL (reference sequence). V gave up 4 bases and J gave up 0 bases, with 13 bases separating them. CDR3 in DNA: TGTGCCAGCAGCCGGGGAGGGGGCGGCTCTGGGGCCAACGTCCTGACTTTC. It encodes CASSRGGGGSGANVLTF.

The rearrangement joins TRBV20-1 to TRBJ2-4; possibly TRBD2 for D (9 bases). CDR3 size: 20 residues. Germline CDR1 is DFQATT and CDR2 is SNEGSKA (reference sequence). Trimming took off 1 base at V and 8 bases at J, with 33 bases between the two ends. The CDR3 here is CSARGQGAPLSGGSSDIQYF. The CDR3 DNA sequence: TGCAGTGCTAGAGGCCAGGGGGCGCCGCTTAGCGGGGGCAGCTCGGACATTCAGTACTTC.

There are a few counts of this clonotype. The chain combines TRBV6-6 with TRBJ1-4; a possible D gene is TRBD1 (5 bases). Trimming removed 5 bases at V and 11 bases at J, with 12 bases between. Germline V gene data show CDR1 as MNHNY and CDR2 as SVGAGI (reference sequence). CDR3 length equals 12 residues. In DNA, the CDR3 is TGTGCCAGCAGTCCCGACCGGGGGAAACTGTTTTTT. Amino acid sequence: CASSPDRGKLFF.

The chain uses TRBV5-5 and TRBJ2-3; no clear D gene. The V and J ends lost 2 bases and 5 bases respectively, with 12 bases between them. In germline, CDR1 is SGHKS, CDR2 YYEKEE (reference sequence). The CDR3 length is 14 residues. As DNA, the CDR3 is TGTGCCAGCAGCTTAGGTGCTTGGAGAGATACGCAGTATTTT. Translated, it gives CASSLGAWRDTQYF.

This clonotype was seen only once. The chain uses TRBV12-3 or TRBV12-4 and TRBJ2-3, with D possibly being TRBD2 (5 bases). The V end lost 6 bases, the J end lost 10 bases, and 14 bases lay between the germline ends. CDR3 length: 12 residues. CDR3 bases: TGTGCCAGCAGCTCCCCGGGGTCGCCGCAGTATTTT. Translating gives CASSSPGSPQYF.

The CDR3: CASSPWTGIQETQYF. CDR3 DNA: TGTGCCAGCAGCCCTTGGACAGGGATCCAAGAGACCCAGTACTTC. V gene TRBV11-1 combines with J gene TRBJ2-5, with TRBD1 matching 8 bases. Per germline, CDR1 SGHAT and CDR2 FQDESV (reference sequence). The ends lost 5 bases at V and 1 base at J; junction bases unmatched: 6. The CDR3 loop spans 15 amino acids.

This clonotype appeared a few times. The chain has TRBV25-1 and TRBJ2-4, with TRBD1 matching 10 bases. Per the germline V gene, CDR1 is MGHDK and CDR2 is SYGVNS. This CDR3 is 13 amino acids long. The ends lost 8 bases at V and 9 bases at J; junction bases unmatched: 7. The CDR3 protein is CASAGTGVGIQYF. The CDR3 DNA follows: TGTGCCAGCGCCGGGACAGGGGTTGGCATTCAGTACTTC.

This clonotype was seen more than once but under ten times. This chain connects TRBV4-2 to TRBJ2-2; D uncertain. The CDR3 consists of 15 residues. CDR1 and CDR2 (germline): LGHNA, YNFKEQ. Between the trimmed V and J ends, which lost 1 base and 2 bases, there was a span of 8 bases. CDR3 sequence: CASSQVLGNTGELFF. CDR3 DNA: TGTGCCAGCAGCCAAGTCCTAGGAAACACCGGGGAGCTGTTTTTT.

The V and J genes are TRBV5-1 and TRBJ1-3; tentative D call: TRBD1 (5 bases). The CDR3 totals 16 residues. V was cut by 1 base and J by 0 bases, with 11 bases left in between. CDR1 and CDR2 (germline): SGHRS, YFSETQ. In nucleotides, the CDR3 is TGCGCCAGCAGCTTGAATGACGGGGGCTCTGGAAACACCATATATTTT. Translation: CASSLNDGGSGNTIYF.

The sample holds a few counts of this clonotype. CDR3 protein: CASSEGSPGELFF. In DNA form, the CDR3 reads TGTGCCAGCAGTGAAGGGAGTCCCGGGGAGCTGTTTTTT. The rearrangement joins TRBV2 to TRBJ2-2, with no clear D. CDR1 is SNHLY, CDR2 FYNNEI, per germline. The CDR3 has 13 amino acids. Trimming cost V 1 base and J 6 bases, with 6 bases left between them.

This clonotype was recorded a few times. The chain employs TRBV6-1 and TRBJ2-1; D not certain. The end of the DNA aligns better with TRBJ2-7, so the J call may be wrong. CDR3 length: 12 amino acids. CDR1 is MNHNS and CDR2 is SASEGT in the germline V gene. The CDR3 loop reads CASSEILHEQYF. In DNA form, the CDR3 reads TGTGCCAGCAGTGAAATTCTACACGAGCAGTACTTC.